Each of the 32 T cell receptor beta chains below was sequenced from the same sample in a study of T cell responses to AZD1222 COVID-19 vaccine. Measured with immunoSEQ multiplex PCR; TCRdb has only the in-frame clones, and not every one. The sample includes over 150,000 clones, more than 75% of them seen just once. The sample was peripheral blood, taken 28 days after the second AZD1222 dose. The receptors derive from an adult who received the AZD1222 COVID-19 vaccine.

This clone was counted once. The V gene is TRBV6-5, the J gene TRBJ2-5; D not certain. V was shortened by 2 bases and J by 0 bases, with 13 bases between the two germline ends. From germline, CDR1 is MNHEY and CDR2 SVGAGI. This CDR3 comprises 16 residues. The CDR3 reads CASSYGLIPDQETQYF. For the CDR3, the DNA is TGTGCCAGCAGTTACGGATTGATCCCTGACCAAGAGACCCAGTACTTC.

This CDR3 reads CASSLGGGQFF. DNA for the CDR3: TGTGCCAGCAGCCTAGGCGGGGGACAGTTCTTC. The chain recombines TRBV7-3 with TRBJ2-1; 7 nucleotides line up with TRBD2. CDR3 length: 11 amino acids. Germline V gene data show CDR1 as SGHTA and CDR2 as FQGTGA. V lost 5 bases and J lost 13; bases outside the gene matches: 5.

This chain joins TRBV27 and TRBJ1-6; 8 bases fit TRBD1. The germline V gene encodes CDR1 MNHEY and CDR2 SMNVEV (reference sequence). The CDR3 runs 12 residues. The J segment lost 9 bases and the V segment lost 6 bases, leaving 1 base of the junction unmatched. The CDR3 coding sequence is TGTGCCAGCAGCGACAGGGGTTCACCCCTCCACTTT. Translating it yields CASSDRGSPLHF.

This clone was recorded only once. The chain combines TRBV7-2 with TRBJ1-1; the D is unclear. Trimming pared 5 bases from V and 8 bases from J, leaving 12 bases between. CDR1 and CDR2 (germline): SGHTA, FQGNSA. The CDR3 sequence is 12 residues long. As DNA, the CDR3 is TGTGCCAGCAGCCCTGAGAGGGTCGAAGCTTTCTTT. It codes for CASSPERVEAFF.

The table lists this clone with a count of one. CDR3 sequence: CASSQGGNTEAFF. The CDR3 DNA sequence: TGTGCCAGCAGCCAGGGAGGGAACACTGAAGCTTTCTTT. The chain has TRBV6-5 and TRBJ1-1; possible D gene TRBD1, 5 bases. Germline lookup yields CDR1 MNHEY and CDR2 SVGAGI. This CDR3 region has 13 residues. Trimming pared 6 bases from V and 1 base from J, leaving 9 bases between.

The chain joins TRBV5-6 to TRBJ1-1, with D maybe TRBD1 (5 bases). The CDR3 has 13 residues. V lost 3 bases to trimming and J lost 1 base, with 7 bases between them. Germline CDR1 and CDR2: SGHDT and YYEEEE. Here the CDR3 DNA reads TGTGCCAGCAGCTCGGACAAGAACACTGAAGCTTTCTTT. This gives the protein CASSSDKNTEAFF. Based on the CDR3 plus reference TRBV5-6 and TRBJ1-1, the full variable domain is DAGVTQSPTHLIKTRGQQVTLRCSPKSGHDTVSWYQQALGQGPQFIFQYYEEEERQRGNFPDRFSGHQFPNYSSELNVNALLLGDSALYLCASSSDKNTEAFFGQGTRLTVV.

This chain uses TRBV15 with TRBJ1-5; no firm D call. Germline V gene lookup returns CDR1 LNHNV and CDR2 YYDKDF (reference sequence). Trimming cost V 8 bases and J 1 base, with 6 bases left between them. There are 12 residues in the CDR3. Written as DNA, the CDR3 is TGTGCCACCGGGGAGAGCAATCAGCCCCAGCATTTT. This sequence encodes CATGESNQPQHF.

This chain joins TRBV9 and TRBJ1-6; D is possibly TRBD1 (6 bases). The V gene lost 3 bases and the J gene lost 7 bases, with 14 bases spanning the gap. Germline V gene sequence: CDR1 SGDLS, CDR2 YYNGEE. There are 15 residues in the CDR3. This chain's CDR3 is CASSGRDNRNSPLHF. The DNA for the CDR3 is TGTGCCAGCAGCGGACGGGACAATCGGAATTCACCCCTCCACTTT.

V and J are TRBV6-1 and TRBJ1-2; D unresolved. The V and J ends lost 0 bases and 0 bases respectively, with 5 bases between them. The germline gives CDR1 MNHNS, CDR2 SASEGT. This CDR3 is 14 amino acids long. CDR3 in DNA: TGTGCCAGCAGTGAAGCACCTGCTAACTATGGCTACACCTTC. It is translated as CASSEAPANYGYTF.

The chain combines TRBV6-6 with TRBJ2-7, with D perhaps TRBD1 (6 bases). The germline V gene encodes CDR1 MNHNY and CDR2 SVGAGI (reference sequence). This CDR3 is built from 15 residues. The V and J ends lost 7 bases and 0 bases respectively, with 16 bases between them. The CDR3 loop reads CASTPRGSYSYEQYF. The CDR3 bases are TGTGCCAGCACCCCCAGGGGATCCTACTCCTACGAGCAGTACTTC.

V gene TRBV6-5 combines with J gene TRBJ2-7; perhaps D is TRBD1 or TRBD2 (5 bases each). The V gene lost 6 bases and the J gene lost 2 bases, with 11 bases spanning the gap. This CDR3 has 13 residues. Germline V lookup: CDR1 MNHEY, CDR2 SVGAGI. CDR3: CASRRDGAYEQYF. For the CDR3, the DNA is TGTGCCAGCAGGAGGGACGGAGCCTACGAGCAGTACTTC.

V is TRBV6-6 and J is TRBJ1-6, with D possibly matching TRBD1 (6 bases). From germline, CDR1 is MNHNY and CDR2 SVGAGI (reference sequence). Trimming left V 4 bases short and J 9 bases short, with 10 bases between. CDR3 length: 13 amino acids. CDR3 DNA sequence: TGTGCCAGCAGTTCAACAGGGATTTCACCCCTCCACTTT. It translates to CASSSTGISPLHF.

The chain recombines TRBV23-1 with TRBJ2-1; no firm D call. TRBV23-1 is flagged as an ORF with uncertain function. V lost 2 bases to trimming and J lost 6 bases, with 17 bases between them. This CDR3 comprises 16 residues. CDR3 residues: CASSQRIWGLSNEQFF. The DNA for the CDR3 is TGCGCCAGCAGTCAACGTATTTGGGGTTTGAGCAATGAGCAGTTCTTC.

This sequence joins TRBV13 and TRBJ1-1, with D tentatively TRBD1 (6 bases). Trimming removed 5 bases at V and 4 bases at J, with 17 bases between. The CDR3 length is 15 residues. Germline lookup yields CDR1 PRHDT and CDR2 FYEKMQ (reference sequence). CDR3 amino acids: CASSNRVRVGTEAFF. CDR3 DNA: TGTGCCAGCAGCAACAGGGTACGGGTTGGCACTGAAGCTTTCTTT. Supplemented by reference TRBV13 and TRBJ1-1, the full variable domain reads AAGVIQSPRHLIKEKRETATLKCYPIPRHDTVYWYQQGPGQDPQFLISFYEKMQSDKGSIPDRFSAQQFSDYHSELNMSSLELGDSALYFCASSNRVRVGTEAFFGQGTRLTVV.

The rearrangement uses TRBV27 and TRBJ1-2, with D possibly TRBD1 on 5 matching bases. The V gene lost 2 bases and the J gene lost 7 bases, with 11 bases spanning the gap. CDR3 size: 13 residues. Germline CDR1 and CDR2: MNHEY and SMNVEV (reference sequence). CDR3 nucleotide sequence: TGTGCCAGCAGTTTAGAGGGGAGGTTTGGCTACACCTTC. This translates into CASSLEGRFGYTF.

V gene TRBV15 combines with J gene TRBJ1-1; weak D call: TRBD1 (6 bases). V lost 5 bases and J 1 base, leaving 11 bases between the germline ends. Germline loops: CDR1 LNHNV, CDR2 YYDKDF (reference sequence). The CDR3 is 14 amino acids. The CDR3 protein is CATSEGGPNTEAFF. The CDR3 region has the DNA TGTGCCACCAGCGAGGGGGGGCCGAACACTGAAGCTTTCTTT.

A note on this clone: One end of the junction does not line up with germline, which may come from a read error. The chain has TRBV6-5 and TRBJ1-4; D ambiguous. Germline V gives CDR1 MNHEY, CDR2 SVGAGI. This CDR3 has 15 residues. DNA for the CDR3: TGTGCCAGCAGTTACGGGCCGGGTACCGGAGGAAAAACTGTTTTT. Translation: CASSYGPGTGGKTVF.

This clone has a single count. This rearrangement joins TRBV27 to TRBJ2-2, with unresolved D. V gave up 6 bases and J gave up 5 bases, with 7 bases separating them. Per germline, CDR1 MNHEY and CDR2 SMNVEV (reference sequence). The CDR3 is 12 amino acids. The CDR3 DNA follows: TGTGCCAGCAGAATCGGGACCGGGGAGCTGTTTTTT. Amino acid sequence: CASRIGTGELFF.

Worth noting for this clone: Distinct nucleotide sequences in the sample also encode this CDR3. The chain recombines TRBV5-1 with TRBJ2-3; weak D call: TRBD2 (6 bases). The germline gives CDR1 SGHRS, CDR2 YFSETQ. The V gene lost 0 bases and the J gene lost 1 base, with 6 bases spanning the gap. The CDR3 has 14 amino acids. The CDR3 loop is CASSLGGGTDTQYF. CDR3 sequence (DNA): TGCGCCAGCAGCTTGGGGGGGGGCACAGATACGCAGTATTTT.

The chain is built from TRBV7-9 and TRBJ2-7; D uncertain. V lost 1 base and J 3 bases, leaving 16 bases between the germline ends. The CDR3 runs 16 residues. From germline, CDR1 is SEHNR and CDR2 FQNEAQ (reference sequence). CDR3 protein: CASSLDLVAPNYEQYF. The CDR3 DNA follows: TGTGCCAGCAGCTTAGATCTAGTAGCACCGAACTACGAGCAGTACTTC.

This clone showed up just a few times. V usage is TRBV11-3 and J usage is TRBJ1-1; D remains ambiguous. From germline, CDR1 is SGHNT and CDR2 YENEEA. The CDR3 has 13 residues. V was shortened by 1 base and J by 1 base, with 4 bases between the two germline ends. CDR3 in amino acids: CASSLGQNTEAFF. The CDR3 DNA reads TGTGCCAGCAGCTTAGGACAGAACACTGAAGCTTTCTTT.

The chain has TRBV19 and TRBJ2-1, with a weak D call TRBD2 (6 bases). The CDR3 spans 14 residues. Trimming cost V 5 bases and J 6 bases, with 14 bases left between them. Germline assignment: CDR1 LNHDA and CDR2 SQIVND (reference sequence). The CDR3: CASSFRLGSNEQFF. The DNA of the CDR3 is TGTGCCAGTAGTTTTCGACTAGGTAGCAATGAGCAGTTCTTC.

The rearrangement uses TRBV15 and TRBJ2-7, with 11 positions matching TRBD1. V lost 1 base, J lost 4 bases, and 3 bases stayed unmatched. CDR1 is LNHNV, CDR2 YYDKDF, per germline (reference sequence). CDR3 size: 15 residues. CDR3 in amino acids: CATSRGTGGAYEQYF. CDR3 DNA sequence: TGTGCCACCAGCAGAGGGACAGGGGGCGCGTACGAGCAGTACTTC.

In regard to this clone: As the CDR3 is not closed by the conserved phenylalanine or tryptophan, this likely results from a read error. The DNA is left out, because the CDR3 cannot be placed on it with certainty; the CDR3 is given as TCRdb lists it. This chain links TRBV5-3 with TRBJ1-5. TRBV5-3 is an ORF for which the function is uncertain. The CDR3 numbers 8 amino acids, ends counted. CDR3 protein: CARSPDRV.

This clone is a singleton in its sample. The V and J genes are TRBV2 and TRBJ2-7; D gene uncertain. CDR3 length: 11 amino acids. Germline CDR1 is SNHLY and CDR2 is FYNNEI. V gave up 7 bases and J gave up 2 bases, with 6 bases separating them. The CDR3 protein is CASKQTYEQYF. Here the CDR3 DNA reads TGTGCCAGCAAGCAAACCTACGAGCAGTACTTC.

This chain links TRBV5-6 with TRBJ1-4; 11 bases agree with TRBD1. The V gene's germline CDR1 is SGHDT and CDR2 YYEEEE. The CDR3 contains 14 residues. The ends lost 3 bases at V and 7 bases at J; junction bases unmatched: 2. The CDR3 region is CASSWGTGGEKLFF. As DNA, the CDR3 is TGTGCCAGCAGCTGGGGGACAGGGGGTGAAAAACTGTTTTTT.

The CDR3 region has the DNA TGTGCCAGCAGCCCCACCCTGGGGGACAGGGGGCCCGGCTATGGCTACACCTTC. As protein: CASSPTLGDRGPGYGYTF. The chain couples TRBV3-1 (or the pseudogene TRBV3-2) to TRBJ1-2; 12 bases align to TRBD1. CDR3 size: 18 residues. The germline CDR1 and CDR2 sequences are LGHDT and YNNKEL (reference sequence). J lost 4 bases, V lost 4 bases, and 13 bases had no gene match.

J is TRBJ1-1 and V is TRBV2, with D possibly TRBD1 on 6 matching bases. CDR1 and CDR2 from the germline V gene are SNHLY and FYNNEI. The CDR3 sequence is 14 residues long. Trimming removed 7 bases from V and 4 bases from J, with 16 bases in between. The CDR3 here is CASNLGGSLTEAFF. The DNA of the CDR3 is TGTGCCAGCAACTTAGGGGGGTCACTCACTGAAGCTTTCTTT.

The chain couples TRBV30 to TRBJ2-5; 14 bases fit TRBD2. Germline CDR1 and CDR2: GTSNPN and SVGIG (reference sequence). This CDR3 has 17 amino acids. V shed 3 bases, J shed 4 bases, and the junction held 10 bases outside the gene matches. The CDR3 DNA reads TGTGCCTGGAGATCCGGACTAGCGGGGGGCAAGCGAGAGACCCAGTACTTC. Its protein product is CAWRSGLAGGKRETQYF.

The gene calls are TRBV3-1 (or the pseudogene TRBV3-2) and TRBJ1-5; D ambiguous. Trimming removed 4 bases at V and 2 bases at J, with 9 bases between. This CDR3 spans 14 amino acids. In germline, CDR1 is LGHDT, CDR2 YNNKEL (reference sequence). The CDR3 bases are TGTGCCAGCAGCCTCTCCGTTGGCAATCAGCCCCAGCATTTT. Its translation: CASSLSVGNQPQHF.

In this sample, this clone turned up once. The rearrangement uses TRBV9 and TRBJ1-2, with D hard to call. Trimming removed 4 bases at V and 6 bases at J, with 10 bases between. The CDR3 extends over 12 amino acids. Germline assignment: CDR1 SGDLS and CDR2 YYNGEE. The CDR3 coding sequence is TGTGCCAGCAGCCCATCGGGCGATGGCTACACCTTC. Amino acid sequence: CASSPSGDGYTF.

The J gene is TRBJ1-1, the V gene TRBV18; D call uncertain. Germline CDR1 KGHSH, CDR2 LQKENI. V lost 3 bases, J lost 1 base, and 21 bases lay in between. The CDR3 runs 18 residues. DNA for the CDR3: TGTGCCAGCTCACCCCAAGCTCCTAAGACACCCAAGAACACTGAAGCTTTCTTT. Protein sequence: CASSPQAPKTPKNTEAFF.